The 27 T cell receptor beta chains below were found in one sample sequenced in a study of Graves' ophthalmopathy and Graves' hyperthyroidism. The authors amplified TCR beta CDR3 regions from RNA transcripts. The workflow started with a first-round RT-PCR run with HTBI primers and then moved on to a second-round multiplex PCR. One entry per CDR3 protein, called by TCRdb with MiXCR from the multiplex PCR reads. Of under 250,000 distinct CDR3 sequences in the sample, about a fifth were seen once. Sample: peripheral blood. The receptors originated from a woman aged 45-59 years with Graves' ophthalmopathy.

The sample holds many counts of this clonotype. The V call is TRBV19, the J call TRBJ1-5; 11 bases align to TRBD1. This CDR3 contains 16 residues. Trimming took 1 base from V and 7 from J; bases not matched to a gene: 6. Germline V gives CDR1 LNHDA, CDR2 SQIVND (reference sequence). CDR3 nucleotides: TGTGCCAGTAGTATAGCGGGACAGGGGGTACGACAGCCCCAGCATTTT. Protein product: CASSIAGQGVRQPQHF.

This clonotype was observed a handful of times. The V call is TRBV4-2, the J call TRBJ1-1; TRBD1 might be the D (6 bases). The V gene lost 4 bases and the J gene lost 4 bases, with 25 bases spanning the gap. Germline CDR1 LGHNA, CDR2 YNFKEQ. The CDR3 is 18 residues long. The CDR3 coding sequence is TGTGCCAGCAGCCGTGGGGTTCGACAGGTTGGGCGGGGCACTGAAGCTTTCTTT. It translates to CASSRGVRQVGRGTEAFF.

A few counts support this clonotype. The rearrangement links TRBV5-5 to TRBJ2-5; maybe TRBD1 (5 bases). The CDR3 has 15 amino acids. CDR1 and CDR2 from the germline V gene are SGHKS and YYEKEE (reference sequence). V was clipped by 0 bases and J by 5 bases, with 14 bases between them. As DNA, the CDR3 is TGTGCCAGCAGCTTGGTGGCTCCCAGGGATGAGACCCAGTACTTC. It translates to CASSLVAPRDETQYF.

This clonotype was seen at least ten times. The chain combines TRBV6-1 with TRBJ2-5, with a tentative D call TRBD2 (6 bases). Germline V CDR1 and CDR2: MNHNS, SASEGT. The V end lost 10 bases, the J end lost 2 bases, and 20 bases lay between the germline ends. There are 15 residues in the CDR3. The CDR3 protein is CATGLSGRSQETQYF. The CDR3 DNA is TGTGCCACCGGACTAAGTGGCAGGAGTCAAGAGACCCAGTACTTC.

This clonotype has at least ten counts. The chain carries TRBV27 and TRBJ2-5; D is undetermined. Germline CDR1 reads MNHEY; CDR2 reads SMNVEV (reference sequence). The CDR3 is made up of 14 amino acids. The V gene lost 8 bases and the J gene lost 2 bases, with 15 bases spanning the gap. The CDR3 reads CASGRTQTQETQYF. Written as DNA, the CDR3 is TGTGCCAGCGGTCGGACGCAGACTCAAGAGACCCAGTACTTC.

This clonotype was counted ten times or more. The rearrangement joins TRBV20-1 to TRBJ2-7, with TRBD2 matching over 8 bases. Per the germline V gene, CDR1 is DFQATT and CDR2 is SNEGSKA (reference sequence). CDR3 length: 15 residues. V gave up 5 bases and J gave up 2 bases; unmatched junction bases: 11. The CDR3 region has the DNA TGCAGTGCTGCATATTCCGGGACTAGTCCCTACGAGCAGTACTTC. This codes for CSAAYSGTSPYEQYF.

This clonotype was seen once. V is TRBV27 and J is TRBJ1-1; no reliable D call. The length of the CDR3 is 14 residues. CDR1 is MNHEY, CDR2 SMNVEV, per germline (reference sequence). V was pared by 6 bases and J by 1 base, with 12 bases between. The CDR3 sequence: CASRPRTANTEAFF. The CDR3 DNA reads TGTGCCAGCAGACCCAGGACCGCGAACACTGAAGCTTTCTTT.

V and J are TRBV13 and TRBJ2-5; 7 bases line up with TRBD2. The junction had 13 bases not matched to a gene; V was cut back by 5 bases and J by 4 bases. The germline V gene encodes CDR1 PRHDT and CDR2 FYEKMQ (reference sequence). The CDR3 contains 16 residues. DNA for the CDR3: TGTGCCAGCAGCCAATGGGGCGGGAGAGGAGGAGAGACCCAGTACTTC. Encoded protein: CASSQWGGRGGETQYF.

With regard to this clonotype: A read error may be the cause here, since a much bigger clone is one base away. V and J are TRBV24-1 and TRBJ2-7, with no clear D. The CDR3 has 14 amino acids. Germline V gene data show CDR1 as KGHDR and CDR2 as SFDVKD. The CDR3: CATSDRSLSDELYF. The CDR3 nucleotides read TGTGCCACCAGTGATCGGAGTCTCTCGGACGAGCTGTACTTC.

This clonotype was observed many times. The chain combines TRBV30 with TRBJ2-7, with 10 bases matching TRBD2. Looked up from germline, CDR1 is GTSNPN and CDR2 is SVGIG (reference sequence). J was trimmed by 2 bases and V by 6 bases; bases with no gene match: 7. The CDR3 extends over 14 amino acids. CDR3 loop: CACPTGTSAYEQYF. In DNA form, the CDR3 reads TGTGCCTGCCCTACCGGGACTAGCGCCTACGAGCAGTACTTC.

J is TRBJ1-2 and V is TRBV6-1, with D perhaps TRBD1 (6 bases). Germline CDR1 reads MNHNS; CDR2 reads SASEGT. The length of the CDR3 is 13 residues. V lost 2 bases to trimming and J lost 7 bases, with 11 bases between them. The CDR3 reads CASSESGVGGYTF. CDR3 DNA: TGTGCCAGCAGTGAATCAGGGGTGGGTGGCTACACCTTC.

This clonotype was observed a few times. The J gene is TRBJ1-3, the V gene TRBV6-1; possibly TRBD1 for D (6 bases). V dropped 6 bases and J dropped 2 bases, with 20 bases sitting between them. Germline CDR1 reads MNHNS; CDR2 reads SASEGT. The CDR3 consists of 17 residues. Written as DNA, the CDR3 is TGTGCCAGCAGAATGACGTCAGGGGATGTCGCTGGAAACACCATATATTTT. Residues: CASRMTSGDVAGNTIYF.

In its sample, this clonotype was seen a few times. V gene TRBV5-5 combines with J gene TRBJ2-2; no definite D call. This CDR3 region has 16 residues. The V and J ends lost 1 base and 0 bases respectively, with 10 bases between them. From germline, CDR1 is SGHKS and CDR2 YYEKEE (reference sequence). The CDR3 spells CASSLFTTPNTGELFF. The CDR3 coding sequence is TGTGCCAGCAGCTTGTTTACGACCCCGAACACCGGGGAGCTGTTTTTT. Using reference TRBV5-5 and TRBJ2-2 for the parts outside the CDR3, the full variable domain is DAGVTQSPTHLIKTRGQQVTLRCSPISGHKSVSWYQQVLGQGPQFIFQYYEKEERGRGNFPDRFSARQFPNYSSELNVNALLLGDSALYLCASSLFTTPNTGELFFGEGSRLTVL.

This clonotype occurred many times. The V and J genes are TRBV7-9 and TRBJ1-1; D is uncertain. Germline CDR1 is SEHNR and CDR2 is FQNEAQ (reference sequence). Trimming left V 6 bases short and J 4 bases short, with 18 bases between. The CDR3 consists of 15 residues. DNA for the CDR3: TGTGCCAGCAGTTTTATCCCGGTCCTAGGCACTGAAGCTTTCTTT. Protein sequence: CASSFIPVLGTEAFF.

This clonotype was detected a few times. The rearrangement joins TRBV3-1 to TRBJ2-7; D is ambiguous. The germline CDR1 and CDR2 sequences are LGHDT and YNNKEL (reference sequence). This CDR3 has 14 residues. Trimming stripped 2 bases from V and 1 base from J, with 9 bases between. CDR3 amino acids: CASSQRVPSYEQYF. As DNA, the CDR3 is TGTGCCAGCAGCCAAAGGGTTCCATCCTACGAGCAGTACTTC.

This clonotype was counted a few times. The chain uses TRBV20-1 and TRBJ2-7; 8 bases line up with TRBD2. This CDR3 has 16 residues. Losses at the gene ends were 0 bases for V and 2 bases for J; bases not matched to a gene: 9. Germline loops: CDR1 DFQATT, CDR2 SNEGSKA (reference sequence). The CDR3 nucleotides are TGCAGTGCTAGAGACCCCGGAAGCGGGGGAACCTACGAGCAGTACTTC. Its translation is CSARDPGSGGTYEQYF.

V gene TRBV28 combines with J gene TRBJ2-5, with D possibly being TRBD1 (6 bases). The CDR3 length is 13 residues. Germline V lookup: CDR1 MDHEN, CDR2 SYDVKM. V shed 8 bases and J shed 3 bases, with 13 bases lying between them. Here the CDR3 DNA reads TGTGCCAGCGGCCCTGAGGGGGAAGAGACCCAGTACTTC. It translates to CASGPEGEETQYF.

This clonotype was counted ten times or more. CDR3 sequence reads: CASSTTGGARIQYF. CDR3 nucleotides: TGTGCCAGTAGTACTACAGGGGGCGCGCGCATTCAGTACTTC. The V and J genes are TRBV19 and TRBJ2-4; 9 bases agree with TRBD1. Unmatched junction bases numbered 7, after V lost 4 bases and J lost 9 bases. From germline, CDR1 is LNHDA and CDR2 SQIVND (reference sequence). CDR3 length: 14 amino acids.

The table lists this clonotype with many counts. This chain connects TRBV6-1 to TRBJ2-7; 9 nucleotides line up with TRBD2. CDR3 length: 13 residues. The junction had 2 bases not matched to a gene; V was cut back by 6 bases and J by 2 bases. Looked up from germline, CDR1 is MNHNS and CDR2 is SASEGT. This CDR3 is CASRLAGPYEQYF. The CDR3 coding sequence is TGTGCCAGCAGACTAGCGGGCCCCTACGAGCAGTACTTC.

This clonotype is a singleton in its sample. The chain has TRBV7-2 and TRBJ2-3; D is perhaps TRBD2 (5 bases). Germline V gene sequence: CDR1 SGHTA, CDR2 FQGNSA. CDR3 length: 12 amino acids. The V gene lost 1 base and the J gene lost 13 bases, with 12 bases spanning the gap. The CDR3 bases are TGTGCCAGCAGCTTAGAGGCGGGCCAAAAGTATTTT. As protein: CASSLEAGQKYF.

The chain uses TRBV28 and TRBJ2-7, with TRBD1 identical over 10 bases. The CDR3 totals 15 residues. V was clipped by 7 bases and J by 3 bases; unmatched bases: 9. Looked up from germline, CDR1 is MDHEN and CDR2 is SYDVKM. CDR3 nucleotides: TGTGCCAGCATACCTCTCGGGACAGGGGACTACGAGCAGTACTTC. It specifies CASIPLGTGDYEQYF.

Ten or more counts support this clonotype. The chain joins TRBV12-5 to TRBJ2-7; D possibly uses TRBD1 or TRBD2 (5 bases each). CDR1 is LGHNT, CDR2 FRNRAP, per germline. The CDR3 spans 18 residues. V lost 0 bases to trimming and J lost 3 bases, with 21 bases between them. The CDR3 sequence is CASGLVRLGWDENYEQYF. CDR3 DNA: TGTGCTAGTGGTTTGGTACGGCTAGGCTGGGACGAGAACTACGAGCAGTACTTC.

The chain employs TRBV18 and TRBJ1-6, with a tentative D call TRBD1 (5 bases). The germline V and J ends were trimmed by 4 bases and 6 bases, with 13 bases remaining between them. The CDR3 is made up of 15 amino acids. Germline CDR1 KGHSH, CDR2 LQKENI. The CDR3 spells CASSRETDGNSPLHF. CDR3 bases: TGTGCCAGCTCACGGGAGACAGATGGTAATTCACCCCTCCACTTT.

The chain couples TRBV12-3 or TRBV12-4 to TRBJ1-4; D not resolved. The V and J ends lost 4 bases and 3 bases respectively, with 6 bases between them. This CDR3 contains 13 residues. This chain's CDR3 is CASSSQANEKLFF. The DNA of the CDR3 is TGTGCCAGCAGTTCTCAGGCTAATGAAAAACTGTTTTTT.

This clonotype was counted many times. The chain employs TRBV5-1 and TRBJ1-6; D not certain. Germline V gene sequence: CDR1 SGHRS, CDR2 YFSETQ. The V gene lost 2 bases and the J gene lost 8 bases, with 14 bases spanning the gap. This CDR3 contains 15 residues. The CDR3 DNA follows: TGCGCCAGCAGCTTCGGGCAGGAGTCATATTCACCCCTCCACTTT. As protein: CASSFGQESYSPLHF.

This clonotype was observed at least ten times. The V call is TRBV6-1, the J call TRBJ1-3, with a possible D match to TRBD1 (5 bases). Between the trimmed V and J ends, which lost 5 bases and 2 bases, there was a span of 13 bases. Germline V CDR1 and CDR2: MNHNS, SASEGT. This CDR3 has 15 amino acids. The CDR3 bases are TGTGCCAGCAGTCATGGGGGAGGGGCTGGAAACACCATATATTTT. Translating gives CASSHGGGAGNTIYF.

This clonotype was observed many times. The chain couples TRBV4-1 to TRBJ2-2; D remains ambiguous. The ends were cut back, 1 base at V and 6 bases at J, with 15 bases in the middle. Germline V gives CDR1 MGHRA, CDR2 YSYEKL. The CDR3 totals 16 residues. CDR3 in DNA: TGCGCCAGCAGCCAAGGGGTTCTACGTCAATCCGGGGAGCTGTTTTTT. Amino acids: CASSQGVLRQSGELFF.